Listed below are T cell receptor beta chains from one sample, sequenced in a study of CD8+ T cells in alopecia areata. The data were produced by immunoSEQ multiplex PCR, yet TCRdb's version contains in-frame clones alone and is incomplete. The sample has around 290,000 clones, 58% seen once. The source was CD4+ T cells sorted from blood, collected at week 24, from a patient treated with tofacitinib. The receptors here all came from a human donor with alopecia areata. Both conserved end residues are part of each CDR3. Fields, in order: J gene, clone size, D gene, V gene, CDR3 protein, CDR3 DNA. D genes are given only for firm matches. Rows give clone size only sometimes, using once, few, many, or a class for an expanded clone.

>TRBJ2-3|NA|NA|TRBV5-1
CASSSSADTQYF
TGCGCCAGCAGCTCTAGCGCAGATACGCAGTATTTT
>TRBJ2-1|NA|NA|TRBV30
CAWGRTLALTSHNEQFF
TGTGCCTGGGGAAGAACGCTAGCCTTAACGTCCCACAATGAGCAGTTCTTC
>TRBJ2-7|NA|NA|TRBV9
CASSPTGAGYEQYF
TGTGCCAGCAGCCCCACGGGGGCCGGTTACGAGCAGTACTTC
>TRBJ1-5|NA|NA|TRBV7-2
CASSRLTGQPQHF
TGTGCCAGCAGCAGACTAACAGGCCAGCCCCAGCATTTT
>TRBJ2-3|NA|TRBD2|TRBV15
CATSRPSSGSTDTQYF
TGTGCCACCAGCAGACCTTCTAGCGGGAGCACAGATACGCAGTATTTT
>TRBJ2-4|few|TRBD1|TRBV7-2
CASSSRQGPAKNIQYF
TGTGCCAGCAGTTCCCGACAGGGCCCAGCCAAAAACATTCAGTACTTC
>TRBJ2-7|NA|NA|TRBV6-6
CASSHPRTYEQYF
TGTGCCAGCAGCCACCCCCGCACCTACGAGCAGTACTTC
>TRBJ2-7|NA|TRBD1|TRBV29-1
CSVGGTGAGEQYF
TGCAGCGTTGGGGGGACAGGGGCCGGCGAGCAGTACTTC
>TRBJ2-1|NA|NA|TRBV29-1
CSVIEASYNEQFF
TGCAGCGTAATCGAGGCGTCCTACAATGAGCAGTTCTTC
>TRBJ1-5|NA|NA|TRBV29-1
CSVVLASGGGNQPQHF
TGCAGCGTTGTGTTGGCGTCCGGAGGAGGCAATCAGCCCCAGCATTTT
>TRBJ2-2|few|NA|TRBV30
CAWRAGINTGELFF
TGTGCCTGGAGGGCAGGGATAAACACCGGGGAGCTGTTTTTT
>TRBJ2-5|NA|TRBD1|TRBV5-1
CASSLAVTGGLETQYF
TGCGCCAGCAGCTTGGCGGTGACAGGGGGCTTAGAGACCCAGTACTTC